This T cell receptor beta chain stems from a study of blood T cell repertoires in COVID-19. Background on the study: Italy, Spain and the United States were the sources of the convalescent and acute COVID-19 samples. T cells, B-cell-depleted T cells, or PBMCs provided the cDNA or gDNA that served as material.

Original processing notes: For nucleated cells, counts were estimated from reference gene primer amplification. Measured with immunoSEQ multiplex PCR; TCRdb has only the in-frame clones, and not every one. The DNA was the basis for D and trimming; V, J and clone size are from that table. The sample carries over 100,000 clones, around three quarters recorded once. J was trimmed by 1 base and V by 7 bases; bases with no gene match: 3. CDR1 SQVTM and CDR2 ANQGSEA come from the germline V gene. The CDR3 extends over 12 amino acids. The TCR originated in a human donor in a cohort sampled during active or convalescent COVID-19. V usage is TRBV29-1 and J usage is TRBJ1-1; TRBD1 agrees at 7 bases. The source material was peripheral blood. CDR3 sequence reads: CSGRQGNTEAFF. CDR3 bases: TGCAGCGGCCGACAGGGGAACACTGAAGCTTTCTTT.